Here is one T cell receptor (beta chain) with its context. This CDR3 has 13 amino acids. V was pared by 3 bases and J by 9 bases, with 15 bases between. Each CDR3 protein is one row after TCRdb ran MiXCR on the RT-PCR reads. The sample shows about 680,000 distinct CDR3 sequences, about 14% of them seen only once. The receptor was derived from a female donor in good health, serving as a healthy control. This rearrangement joins TRBV12-3 or TRBV12-4 to TRBJ2-7; perhaps TRBD2 as D (6 bases). Sequencing was carried out using memory CD4+ T cells from blood. The CDR3 spells CASSFRPDSGQYF. Here the CDR3 DNA reads TGTGCCAGCAGTTTTCGGCCTGATAGCGGGCAGTACTTC.